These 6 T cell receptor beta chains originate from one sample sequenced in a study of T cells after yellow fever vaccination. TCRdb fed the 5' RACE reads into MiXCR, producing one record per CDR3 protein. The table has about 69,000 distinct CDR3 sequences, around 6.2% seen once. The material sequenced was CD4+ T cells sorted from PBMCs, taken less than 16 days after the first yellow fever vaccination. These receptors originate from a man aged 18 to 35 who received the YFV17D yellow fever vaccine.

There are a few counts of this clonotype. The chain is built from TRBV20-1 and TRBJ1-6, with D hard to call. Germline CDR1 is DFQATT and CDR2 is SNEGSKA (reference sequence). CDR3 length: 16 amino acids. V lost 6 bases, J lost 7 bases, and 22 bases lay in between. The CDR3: CSAANIRSPGNSPLHF. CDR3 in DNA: TGCAGTGCGGCCAATATTCGATCCCCCGGAAATTCACCCCTCCACTTT.

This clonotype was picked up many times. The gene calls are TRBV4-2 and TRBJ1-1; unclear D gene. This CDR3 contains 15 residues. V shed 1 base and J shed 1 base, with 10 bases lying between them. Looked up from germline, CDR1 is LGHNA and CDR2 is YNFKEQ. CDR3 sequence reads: CASSQVAGENTEAFF. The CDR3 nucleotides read TGTGCCAGCAGCCAAGTGGCCGGGGAGAACACTGAAGCTTTCTTT.

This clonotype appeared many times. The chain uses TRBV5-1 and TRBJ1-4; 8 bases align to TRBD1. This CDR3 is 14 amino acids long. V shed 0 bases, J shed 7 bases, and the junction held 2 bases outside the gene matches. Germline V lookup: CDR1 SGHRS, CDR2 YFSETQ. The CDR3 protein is CASSLGQGSEKLFF. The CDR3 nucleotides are TGCGCCAGCAGCTTGGGACAGGGGAGTGAAAAACTGTTTTTT.

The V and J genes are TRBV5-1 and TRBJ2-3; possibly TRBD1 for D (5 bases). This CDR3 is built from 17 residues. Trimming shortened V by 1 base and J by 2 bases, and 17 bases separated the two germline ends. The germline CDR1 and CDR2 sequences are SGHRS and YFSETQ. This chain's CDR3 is CASSLRRSGLSTDTQYF. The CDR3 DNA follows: TGCGCCAGCAGCTTGAGGCGGTCAGGGTTGTCCACAGATACGCAGTATTTT.

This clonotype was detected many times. CDR3 nucleotide sequence: TGTGCCAGCAGCCTCCTCTGGGCAGCATACTCTGGGGCCAACGTCCTGACTTTC. Protein product: CASSLLWAAYSGANVLTF. The V call is TRBV11-1, the J call TRBJ2-6; D not resolved. Germline V gene lookup returns CDR1 SGHAT and CDR2 FQDESV (reference sequence). Trimming cost V 5 bases and J 0 bases, with 17 bases left between them. The CDR3 runs 18 residues.

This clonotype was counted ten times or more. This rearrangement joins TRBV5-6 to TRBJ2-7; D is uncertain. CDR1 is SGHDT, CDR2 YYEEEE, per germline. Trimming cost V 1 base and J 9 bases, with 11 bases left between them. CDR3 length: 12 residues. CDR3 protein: CASSLRHTGQYV. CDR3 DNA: TGTGCCAGCAGCTTGCGGCACACCGGGCAGTACGTC.